This note documents a single TCR beta chain sequence. Its antigen remains unknown. Trimming removed 4 bases at V and 2 bases at J, with 18 bases between. The CDR3 sequence is 16 residues long. Germline V gene data show CDR1 as MNHNS and CDR2 as SASEGT. The source of the sample is a study of a mutant IDH1 vaccine in newly diagnosed glioma. For the study at large: Patients got their first vaccination 4-6 weeks after radiotherapy alone, or with temozolomide cycles.

Time point: week 35, safety follow-up. Doses comprised 300 ug of mutant IDH1 20-mer peptide each, plus topical imiquimod. The table came from immunoSEQ multiplex PCR; TCRdb's copy has only in-frame clones and leaves some out. The sample records approximately 45,000 clones, approximately 92% being singletons. Sequences were derived from PBMCs, sampled from a glioma patient whose treatment included an IDH1 peptide vaccine. V usage is TRBV6-1 and J usage is TRBJ2-7; maybe TRBD1 (5 bases). The receptor comes from a man between 50 and 59 years old with glioma. The CDR3 DNA is TGTGCCAGCAGTGGGAGTAGTGGGGCCCGCGCCTACGAGCAGTACTTC. It yields the protein CASSGSSGARAYEQYF.